This T cell receptor beta chain comes out of a study of T cells after yellow fever vaccination. Study-wide background: Each low-cell-number fraction was prepared by means of SMART-Seq v4 Ultra Low Input.

TCR cDNA, made by 5'RACE template switching, carried an added universal primer site and UMIs. MiXCR was run by TCRdb on the 5' RACE reads, yielding one entry per CDR3 protein. In the table there are 70,000 or so distinct CDR3 sequences, approximately 5% of which are singletons. This clonotype came up many times. The antigen is unknown. Study-wide points: Relatively few clonotypes were ones that appeared in both CD4 and CD8 compartments. Within FACS-sorted repertoires, abundant clonotypes contaminating from the bulk population could be present.

This CDR3 is 13 amino acids long. Trimming at V came to 7 bases and at J to 1 base, leaving 3 bases not matched to a gene. Germline V gene data show CDR1 as ENHRY and CDR2 as SYGVKD. This TCR was recovered from a man aged 18-30 years who received the YFV17D yellow fever vaccine. The V call is TRBV10-3, the J call TRBJ2-5; 7 bases match TRBD1. The sequences come from CD4+ T cells sorted from PBMCs, collected about 2 weeks after the first yellow fever vaccination. The CDR3 coding sequence is TGTGCCATCAAGGGGGCAGGCCAAGAGACCCAGTACTTC. It translates to CAIKGAGQETQYF.